This T cell receptor (beta chain) derives from a study of T cells after yellow fever vaccination. Germline CDR1 and CDR2: SQVTM and ANQGSEA. The V and J ends lost 2 bases and 2 bases respectively, with 10 bases between them. This CDR3 has 14 amino acids. In TCRdb, the 5' RACE reads were re-called with MiXCR into one record per CDR3 protein. The table has fewer than 450,000 distinct CDR3 sequences, 7% to 9% seen once. The source is a man younger than 35 who received the YFV17D yellow fever vaccine. Specimen: PBMCs, collected roughly 45 days after the first yellow fever vaccination. The V gene is TRBV29-1, the J gene TRBJ2-1; no firm D call. The CDR3 here is CSVELFNAYNEQFF. In nucleotides, the CDR3 is TGCAGCGTTGAACTATTTAATGCCTACAATGAGCAGTTCTTC.